This T cell receptor (beta chain) was sequenced during a study of T cell responses to AZD1222 COVID-19 vaccine. Produced via immunoSEQ multiplex PCR; TCRdb's table is partial and in-frame only. The sample comprises some 69,000 clones, approximately 83% of which are singletons, and around 19% rests with the top ten. General study results and limits: Spike-wide coverage was observed for vaccine-associated CD4 TCRs, with dominant responses at 160-218 and 743-854. Baseline testing showed seropositivity in only a handful of AZD1222 recipients.

CDR1 and CDR2 (germline): KGHSY, FQNENV. The germline V and J ends were trimmed by 2 bases and 3 bases, with 13 bases remaining between them. The CDR3 loop spans 15 amino acids. Remarks on this clone: The antigen remains undetermined.

The source material was peripheral blood, sampled on day 0 of AZD1222 vaccination. The TCR originated in an adult in good health. The chain carries TRBV16 and TRBJ2-5, with D possibly being TRBD2 (6 bases). CDR3 nucleotide sequence: TGTGCCAGCAGCCAAATAAAGGGAGGCGAAGAGACCCAGTACTTC. It encodes CASSQIKGGEETQYF.